A single sample is the source of the 27 T cell receptor beta chains below, sequenced in a study of blood T cell repertoires in COVID-19. Produced via immunoSEQ multiplex PCR; TCRdb's table is partial and in-frame only. In the table there are over 250,000 clones, about four fifths of which are singletons. Input material: PBMCs or T cells enriched from blood (not recorded which). Receptor source: a middle-aged man who had been exposed to COVID-19.

The chain has TRBV30 and TRBJ2-3; the D gene is possibly TRBD2 (6 bases). The CDR3 has 15 amino acids. With 1 base removed from V and 0 bases from J, the gap between germline ends came to 11 bases. The germline V gene encodes CDR1 GTSNPN and CDR2 SVGIG (reference sequence). DNA of the CDR3: TGTGCCTGGAGTGACGTGGGGACTAGCACAGATACGCAGTATTTT. This gives the protein CAWSDVGTSTDTQYF. Looking up the rest from reference TRBV30 and TRBJ2-3 gives the full variable domain: SQTIHQWPATLVQPVGSPLSLECTVEGTSNPNLYWYRQAAGRGLQLLFYSVGIGQISSEVPQNLSASRPQDRQFILSSKKLLLSDSGFYLCAWSDVGTSTDTQYFGPGTRLTVL.

This clone was picked up a small number of times. This chain joins TRBV4-2 and TRBJ1-5; maybe TRBD1 (6 bases). Germline CDR1 reads LGHNA; CDR2 reads YNFKEQ. V was cut by 1 base and J by 4 bases, with 14 bases left in between. The CDR3 extends over 16 amino acids. The CDR3 protein is CASSQGSRQANQPQHF. The CDR3 DNA sequence: TGTGCCAGCAGCCAAGGCTCGAGACAGGCGAATCAGCCCCAGCATTTT.

CDR3 nucleotide sequence: TGTGCCAGCAGCTTAGGACTCTCGGGAGTGGCGTACGAGCAGTACTTC. Amino acid sequence: CASSLGLSGVAYEQYF. The gene calls are TRBV11-3 and TRBJ2-7, with D perhaps TRBD2 (6 bases). CDR3 length: 16 residues. V was clipped by 1 base and J by 4 bases, with 17 bases between them. Germline V CDR1 and CDR2: SGHNT, YENEEA.

In this sample, this clone turned up a few times. The V and J genes are TRBV2 and TRBJ1-4; D may be TRBD1 (5 bases). The length of the CDR3 is 13 residues. V lost 7 bases to trimming and J lost 8 bases, with 14 bases between them. Looked up from germline, CDR1 is SNHLY and CDR2 is FYNNEI. The DNA of the CDR3 is TGTGCCAGCACCTCAGGGCCGAGAGAAAAACTGTTTTTT. Translation gives CASTSGPREKLFF.

The CDR3 DNA is TGTGCCTGGAGTTTATCGGGGGGCACCGGGGAGCTGTTTTTT. Encoded protein: CAWSLSGGTGELFF. This chain links TRBV30 with TRBJ2-2; 7 bases align to TRBD2. This CDR3 has 14 residues. Germline CDR1 reads GTSNPN; CDR2 reads SVGIG (reference sequence). V was pared by 2 bases and J by 4 bases, with 4 bases of the junction left unmatched.

The chain combines TRBV3-1 (or the pseudogene TRBV3-2) with TRBJ2-2; D may be TRBD2 (6 bases). The germline gives CDR1 LGHDT, CDR2 YNNKEL (reference sequence). This CDR3 is 16 amino acids long. V gave up 5 bases and J gave up 0 bases, with 13 bases separating them. The CDR3 sequence: CASSTRDWANTGELFF. For the CDR3, the DNA is TGTGCCAGCAGCACCCGGGACTGGGCGAACACCGGGGAGCTGTTTTTT.

The chain is built from TRBV4-1 and TRBJ1-2; 7 positions match TRBD1. Unmatched junction bases numbered 18, after V lost 1 base and J lost 4 bases. The CDR3 runs 19 residues. CDR1 MGHRA and CDR2 YSYEKL come from the germline V gene. The DNA of the CDR3 is TGCGCCAGCAGCCAAGGTATGAGACAGGGATGGATGGGGCTCTATGGCTACACCTTC. It yields the protein CASSQGMRQGWMGLYGYTF.

This chain connects TRBV29-1 to TRBJ2-7; TRBD2 matches at 11 bases. Trimming at V came to 3 bases and at J to 4 bases, leaving 5 bases not matched to a gene. Per germline, CDR1 SQVTM and CDR2 ANQGSEA. This CDR3 contains 14 residues. CDR3 coding DNA: TGCAGCGTTGAGGGGACTAGCGGAGCTTACGAGCAGTACTTC. Protein sequence: CSVEGTSGAYEQYF.

The chain uses TRBV5-1 and TRBJ2-7; 11 bases are shared with TRBD1. CDR1 is SGHRS and CDR2 is YFSETQ in the germline V gene. CDR3 length: 13 residues. The V and J ends lost 6 bases and 5 bases, in that order; junction bases with no gene match: 4. The CDR3 is CASKGQGDHEQYF. The CDR3 DNA reads TGCGCCAGCAAGGGACAGGGGGACCACGAGCAGTACTTC.

The V gene is TRBV27, the J gene TRBJ2-2, with 10 bases aligning to TRBD2. Looked up from germline, CDR1 is MNHEY and CDR2 is SMNVEV (reference sequence). With 8 bases clipped from V and 3 bases from J, the junction kept 9 bases outside the gene matches. The CDR3 covers 16 residues. The CDR3: CASFIAGGGDTGELFF. CDR3 DNA sequence: TGTGCCAGCTTTATAGCGGGGGGCGGAGACACCGGGGAGCTGTTTTTT.

The chain carries TRBV30 and TRBJ2-5, with D maybe TRBD2 (5 bases). The germline CDR1 and CDR2 sequences are GTSNPN and SVGIG (reference sequence). Deletions cut 5 bases from V and 3 bases from J, with 13 bases between. CDR3 length: 13 amino acids. CDR3 coding DNA: TGTGCCTGGGGGTTAGCGATTAAAGAGACCCAGTACTTC. Its protein is CAWGLAIKETQYF.

The chain is built from TRBV11-2 and TRBJ2-2; D remains ambiguous. Germline loops: CDR1 SGHAT, CDR2 FQNNGV. The germline V and J ends were trimmed by 1 base and 4 bases, with 10 bases remaining between them. This CDR3 has 15 amino acids. Here the CDR3 DNA reads TGTGCCAGCAGCTTAGGGGCGCGTCCCACCGGGGAGCTGTTTTTT. This codes for CASSLGARPTGELFF. Looking up the rest from reference TRBV11-2 and TRBJ2-2 gives the full variable domain: EAGVAQSPRYKIIEKRQSVAFWCNPISGHATLYWYQQILGQGPKLLIQFQNNGVVDDSQLPKDRFSAERLKGVDSTLKIQPAKLEDSAVYLCASSLGARPTGELFFGEGSRLTVL.

The rearrangement links TRBV27 to TRBJ1-2, with TRBD1 matching over 9 bases. Losses at the gene ends were 3 bases for V and 8 bases for J; bases not matched to a gene: 7. CDR3 size: 14 residues. CDR1 is MNHEY and CDR2 is SMNVEV in the germline V gene (reference sequence). The CDR3 DNA is TGTGCCAGCAGTTTCCGGGACAGGGCCCGGGGCTACACCTTC. It encodes CASSFRDRARGYTF.

The V gene is TRBV7-9, the J gene TRBJ2-7, with 8 positions matching TRBD2. CDR1 SEHNR and CDR2 FQNEAQ come from the germline V gene (reference sequence). Trimming took 1 base from V and 2 from J; bases not matched to a gene: 1. This CDR3 contains 14 residues. The CDR3 loop reads CASSLVGLAYEQYF. The CDR3 nucleotides are TGTGCCAGCAGCTTAGTGGGACTAGCCTACGAGCAGTACTTC.

This clone was recorded a few times. Written as DNA, the CDR3 is TGTGCCTGGAGTGATAACAGGGCCTACACCTTC. Protein: CAWSDNRAYTF. This chain joins TRBV30 and TRBJ1-2; weak D call: TRBD1 (6 bases). Germline values: CDR1 GTSNPN, CDR2 SVGIG (reference sequence). The CDR3 spans 11 residues. Trimming stripped 1 base from V and 10 bases from J, with 10 bases between.

The chain employs TRBV11-3 and TRBJ1-2; 9 bases match TRBD1. CDR1 and CDR2 from the germline V gene are SGHNT and YENEEA. Losses at the gene ends were 9 bases for V and 6 bases for J; bases not matched to a gene: 8. The CDR3 sequence is 13 residues long. The CDR3 sequence: CASCGQGCDGYTF. The CDR3, as DNA: TGTGCCAGTTGCGGACAGGGGTGCGATGGCTACACCTTC.

The V and J genes are TRBV12-3 or TRBV12-4 and TRBJ2-1; unclear D gene. The CDR3 is 11 amino acids. Trimming took 3 bases from V and 7 from J, leaving 4 bases between them. CDR3 in DNA: TGTGCCAGCAGTTTCATTAATGAGCAGTTCTTC. It encodes CASSFINEQFF.

V and J are TRBV25-1 and TRBJ1-1; maybe TRBD1 (6 bases). The germline gives CDR1 MGHDK, CDR2 SYGVNS. Trimming shortened V by 7 bases and J by 6 bases, and 15 bases separated the two germline ends. This CDR3 has 13 residues. CDR3 protein: CASTTGWTAEAFF. The CDR3 DNA is TGTGCCAGCACTACAGGGTGGACCGCTGAAGCTTTCTTT.

To note about this clone: Being one base from a much bigger clone, this may be a read error. The chain joins TRBV11-2 to TRBJ2-7; unclear D gene. Trimming pared 5 bases from V and 2 bases from J, leaving 4 bases between. CDR3 length equals 11 residues. Germline CDR1 and CDR2: SGHAT and FQNNGV. CDR3 loop: CASSRAYEQYF. CDR3 DNA sequence: TGTGCCAGCAGCCGCGCCTACGAGCAGTACTTC.

V and J are TRBV2 and TRBJ2-5; D perhaps matches TRBD2 (5 bases). The CDR3 consists of 14 residues. Germline V lookup: CDR1 SNHLY, CDR2 FYNNEI. The V end lost 7 bases, the J end lost 4 bases, and 16 bases lay between the germline ends. The CDR3 loop reads CASNERRAGETQYF. The CDR3 region has the DNA TGTGCCAGCAATGAGAGACGGGCGGGAGAGACCCAGTACTTC.

CDR3 residues: CASSEEPDTYNEQFF. The CDR3 nucleotides read TGTGCCAGCAGTGAAGAGCCCGACACGTACAATGAGCAGTTCTTC. This chain connects TRBV6-1 to TRBJ2-1; no definite D call. The CDR3 sequence is 15 residues long. Trimming removed 1 base from V and 4 bases from J, with 11 bases in between. Germline CDR1 is MNHNS and CDR2 is SASEGT.

The chain is built from TRBV19 and TRBJ1-1, with unresolved D. Trimming took off 10 bases at V and 0 bases at J, with 18 bases between the two ends. Germline V gives CDR1 LNHDA, CDR2 SQIVND (reference sequence). This CDR3 contains 15 residues. CDR3 region: CATTPSRTLNTEAFF. DNA of the CDR3: TGTGCCACCACTCCGTCCCGGACTCTGAACACTGAAGCTTTCTTT.

This sequence joins TRBV9 and TRBJ2-7, with TRBD1 matching 9 bases. Trimming cost V 0 bases and J 9 bases; bases outside gene matches: 16. The CDR3 spans 17 residues. Per germline, CDR1 SGDLS and CDR2 YYNGEE. CDR3 sequence: CASSVDPPGQGSSVQYF. CDR3 in DNA: TGTGCCAGCAGCGTAGACCCGCCGGGACAGGGTTCGTCGGTGCAGTACTTC.

The gene calls are TRBV11-3 and TRBJ2-1, with D possibly being TRBD1 (6 bases). V lost 5 bases to trimming and J lost 6 bases, with 14 bases between them. This CDR3 is 14 amino acids long. Germline V gene sequence: CDR1 SGHNT, CDR2 YENEEA. The CDR3 DNA follows: TGTGCCAGCAGCCCTAGGGTGGACAGCAATGAGCAGTTCTTC. Translating gives CASSPRVDSNEQFF.

The chain links TRBV7-2 to TRBJ1-3; the match to TRBD1 covers 7 bases. CDR1 SGHTA and CDR2 FQGNSA come from the germline V gene. The CDR3 sequence is 16 residues long. V lost 2 bases to trimming and J lost 5 bases; unmatched junction nucleotides: 9. The CDR3 is CASSLLEGAVRNTIYF. The CDR3 coding sequence is TGTGCCAGCAGCTTATTAGAGGGGGCGGTCCGAAACACCATATATTTT. Looking up the rest from reference TRBV7-2 and TRBJ1-3 gives the full variable domain: GAGVSQSPSNKVTEKGKDVELRCDPISGHTALYWYRQSLGQGLEFLIYFQGNSAPDKSGLPSDRFSAERTGGSVSTLTIQRTQQEDSAVYLCASSLLEGAVRNTIYFGEGSWLTVV.

In this sample, this clone turned up once. The V call is TRBV12-3 or TRBV12-4, the J call TRBJ1-1; weak D call: TRBD1 (5 bases). V dropped 5 bases and J dropped 7 bases, with 11 bases sitting between them. This CDR3 comprises 12 residues. The CDR3 is CASSPQGYEAFF. The DNA for the CDR3 is TGTGCCAGCAGTCCTCAGGGATATGAAGCTTTCTTT.

V usage is TRBV9 and J usage is TRBJ1-1; 7 nucleotides line up with TRBD1. The CDR3 spans 14 residues. The V gene's germline CDR1 is SGDLS and CDR2 YYNGEE. V lost 2 bases and J lost 6; bases outside the gene matches: 7. CDR3 protein: CASSVGQAASEAFF. CDR3 nucleotides: TGTGCCAGCAGCGTCGGACAGGCGGCGTCTGAAGCTTTCTTT.